This T cell receptor (beta chain) was sequenced for a study of OX40 agonist ivuxolimab in advanced cancers. For context, the study as a whole: Ivuxolimab was an agonistic, fully human IgG2 monoclonal antibody directed against OX40 (CD134), a costimulatory receptor. In the dose-escalation cohort, approximately 80% of patients were male, and the mean age was 60 years with a range of roughly 20 to 85. Of the approximately 53 patients in dose escalation, about 20 had hepatocellular carcinoma, approximately 15 had melanoma, 9 had renal cell carcinoma and 9 had head and neck cancer. The point of sequencing TCRbeta in the periphery was to test whether ivuxolimab changed TCR sequence diversity and drove clonal T-cell expansion. Prior anti-PD-1, anti-PD-L1 or anti-CTLA-4 therapy was permitted, and less than 45% of dose-escalation patients had received checkpoint inhibitors. The paper reports the monotherapy dose-escalation portion (N of about 50 patients) of the phase I ivuxolimab trial. Partial responses occurred in three dose-escalation patients: two with cutaneous melanoma and one with hepatocellular carcinoma. Intravenous ivuxolimab was administered to patients every 2 weeks at six dose levels: 0.01, 0.1, 0.3, 1.5, 3 and 10 mg/kg.

The trial excluded patients who had a history of autoimmune disease or who were on systemic immunosuppression. In every dose cohort, peripheral blood was drawn for TCR sequencing at baseline, cycle 4 day 1, and cycle 7 day 1. Samples came from an open-label, multicenter, first-in-human phase I dose-escalation trial of ivuxolimab. Adults with locally advanced or metastatic melanoma, renal cell, hepatocellular, or head and neck squamous cell carcinoma were enrolled in the trial. Before TCR sequencing, CD4+ T cells and CD8+ T cells were sorted from peripheral blood as separate populations. With respect to this clone: What antigen it recognizes has not been identified. Base qualities are not at hand, and no much larger clone is one base apart.

Genomic DNA was isolated from the sorted cells so that the TCRbeta CDR3 region could be sequenced. TCRbeta CDR3 regions were sequenced using the immunoSEQ Assay. The table comes from immuneACCESS by way of TCRdb, which keeps in-frame sequences with V and J called. Part of the clones is missing from these tables; in studies checked, under half for an unresolved V gene and the rest for unknown reasons. The sample data list over 75,000 clones, and approximately 90% of these were observed just once. 0.33% of the sample lies in the top ten. The investigation overall reported the following: The antigen specificity of the clonally expanded peripheral T cells was not determined. Low levels of normalized T-cell clonal expansion were also seen in some nonresponding patients. In partial responders in the 0.1-3.0 mg/kg groups, normalized peripheral clonal expansion was found to be among the lowest, especially among CD8+ T cells. After ivuxolimab, CD8+ T cells had more expanded clones than CD4+ T cells on average. At doses from 0.1 to 3.0 mg/kg, clonal expansion was seen in both CD4+ and CD8+ blood T cells between baseline and week 6.

The clonotype comes from an adult with an advanced solid tumor such as melanoma, head and neck, liver or kidney cancer. The sample here was CD4+ or CD8+ T cells sorted from blood, taken in a trial of the OX40 agonist ivuxolimab.

The CDR3 region: CASRTSYNEQFF. The DNA sequence is TGTGCCAGTAGGACTAGCTACAATGAGCAGTTCTTC. The V gene is TRBV27 and the J gene is TRBJ2-1, with TRBD2 identical over 7 junction bases. CDR1 MNHEY and CDR2 SMNVEV were looked up in the germline V gene (reference sequence). The germline V end is reduced by 9 bases and the J end by 3 bases; junction bases left unmatched: 2. Measured from the cysteine to the phenylalanine, the CDR3 is 12 residues long. Only the CDR3 portion is preserved as DNA: 36 bases, with reading frame beginning at the first base.